This passage covers 18 T cell receptor beta chains from one sample sequenced in a study of identical twins. Via MiXCR, TCRdb re-called the 5' RACE reads, giving one row per CDR3 protein. The sample includes 310,000 or so distinct CDR3 sequences, nearly 9.5% of them seen just once. The sample was also linked to a second study, of yellow fever vaccine responses in identical twins.

The sequenced sample was CD8+ T cells sorted from blood. These receptors were collected from a woman aged 18-29 years in good health.

Many counts were recorded for this clonotype. J is TRBJ2-5 and V is TRBV12-3 or TRBV12-4; no reliable D call. The V end lost 8 bases, the J end lost 4 bases, and 8 bases lay between the germline ends. This CDR3 spans 11 amino acids. CDR3 sequence (DNA): TGTGCCAGCGGAGATGGAGAGACCCAGTACTTC. This sequence encodes CASGDGETQYF.

This clonotype was counted a few times. The V gene is TRBV6-1, the J gene TRBJ2-1; D gene unclear. Trimming left V 6 bases short and J 0 bases short, with 12 bases between. Germline loops: CDR1 MNHNS, CDR2 SASEGT. This CDR3 spans 15 amino acids. This CDR3 reads CASSTVPSSYNEQFF. Here the CDR3 DNA reads TGTGCCAGCAGCACGGTCCCCAGCTCCTACAATGAGCAGTTCTTC.

The V and J genes are TRBV15 and TRBJ2-7, with 9 positions matching TRBD1. The CDR3 length is 15 residues. From germline, CDR1 is LNHNV and CDR2 YYDKDF (reference sequence). The V gene end was trimmed by 3 bases and the J gene end by 7 bases; junction bases not matched to a gene: 10. CDR3 amino acids: CATSSNGQGPEEQYF. Written as DNA, the CDR3 is TGTGCCACCAGCAGTAATGGACAGGGGCCTGAGGAGCAGTACTTC.

The sample holds many counts of this clonotype. The chain combines TRBV27 with TRBJ2-1; D not resolved. This CDR3 has 11 residues. The germline V gene encodes CDR1 MNHEY and CDR2 SMNVEV (reference sequence). The V end lost 6 bases, the J end lost 2 bases, and 2 bases lay between the germline ends. The CDR3 protein is CASSAYNEQFF. The CDR3 coding sequence is TGTGCCAGCAGCGCCTACAATGAGCAGTTCTTC.

CDR3 coding DNA: TGCGCCAGCAGCCAAGATTTACAGATGAACACTGAAGCTTTCTTT. This encodes CASSQDLQMNTEAFF. The chain is built from TRBV4-3 and TRBJ1-1, with D uncertain. This CDR3 contains 15 residues. V was cut by 0 bases and J by 0 bases, with 8 bases left in between. Germline loops: CDR1 LGHNA, CDR2 YSLEER.

This clonotype showed up just a few times. The chain joins TRBV24-1 to TRBJ2-5; 11 nucleotides line up with TRBD2. V was pared by 1 base and J by 4 bases, with 4 bases of the junction left unmatched. Germline V CDR1 and CDR2: KGHDR, SFDVKD. This CDR3 comprises 16 residues. CDR3 residues: CATSDFWLAGGETQYF. For the CDR3, the DNA is TGTGCCACCAGTGATTTTTGGCTAGCGGGAGGAGAGACCCAGTACTTC.

This clonotype was seen only a few times. The chain combines TRBV7-8 with TRBJ2-7, with 11 positions matching TRBD2. Germline CDR1 reads SGHVS; CDR2 reads FQNEAQ. The ends lost 0 bases at V and 6 bases at J; junction bases unmatched: 4. The CDR3 is made up of 15 amino acids. The CDR3 nucleotides read TGTGCCAGCAGCTTAGCTAATCTAGCGGGAGGCGAGCAGTACTTC. The encoded protein is CASSLANLAGGEQYF.

The chain is built from TRBV5-5 and TRBJ2-2; no clear D. Per germline, CDR1 SGHKS and CDR2 YYEKEE (reference sequence). CDR3 length equals 14 residues. Trimming left V 4 bases short and J 1 base short, with 8 bases between. The CDR3 is CASSNLQNTGELFF. The CDR3 bases are TGTGCCAGCAGCAACCTACAGAACACCGGGGAGCTGTTTTTT.

The chain recombines TRBV5-5 with TRBJ2-7; no clear D. Trimming took off 4 bases at V and 6 bases at J, with 14 bases between the two ends. The CDR3 sequence is 13 residues long. The V gene's germline CDR1 is SGHKS and CDR2 YYEKEE (reference sequence). CDR3 protein: CASSPGLPCEQYF. In DNA form, the CDR3 reads TGTGCCAGCAGCCCCGGGCTCCCCTGCGAGCAGTACTTC.

The chain combines TRBV9 with TRBJ1-6, with D uncertain. Looked up from germline, CDR1 is SGDLS and CDR2 is YYNGEE. The CDR3 is made up of 16 amino acids. V was clipped by 1 base and J by 8 bases, with 16 bases between them. The CDR3: CASSVSGSSMDSPLHF. The DNA of the CDR3 is TGTGCCAGCAGCGTATCGGGCAGTTCTATGGATTCACCCCTCCACTTT.

This clonotype has at least ten counts. The gene calls are TRBV29-1 and TRBJ2-7, with D uncertain. CDR3 length: 12 residues. CDR1 is SQVTM, CDR2 ANQGSEA, per germline. Trimming took 4 bases from V and 3 from J, leaving 10 bases between them. The CDR3 reads CSVVVTGYEQYF. CDR3 in DNA: TGCAGCGTTGTGGTCACGGGCTACGAGCAGTACTTC.

The chain recombines TRBV12-3 or TRBV12-4 with TRBJ2-1; no reliable D call. V lost 10 bases and J 8 bases, leaving 33 bases between the germline ends. The CDR3 is 18 amino acids. The CDR3 loop reads CAISPGEVLYILGDEQFF. CDR3 DNA sequence: TGTGCCATCAGCCCCGGTGAGGTGCTATATATCTTGGGCGATGAGCAGTTCTTC.

The chain carries TRBV20-1 and TRBJ2-1; 11 positions agree with TRBD2. There are 17 residues in the CDR3. Trimming at V came to 2 bases and at J to 9 bases, leaving 15 bases not matched to a gene. Germline assignment: CDR1 DFQATT and CDR2 SNEGSKA (reference sequence). CDR3 amino acids: CSARLLAGGVLGSEQFF. Written as DNA, the CDR3 is TGCAGTGCTAGATTGCTAGCGGGAGGAGTTCTGGGAAGTGAGCAGTTCTTC.

The V gene is TRBV19, the J gene TRBJ2-7; D is possibly TRBD2 (6 bases). This CDR3 has 14 residues. V was pared by 5 bases and J by 5 bases, with 16 bases between. Looked up from germline, CDR1 is LNHDA and CDR2 is SQIVND (reference sequence). CDR3 DNA: TGTGCCAGTAGTCCTCGGACTATTTATGACGAGCAGTACTTC. This translates into CASSPRTIYDEQYF.

To note about this clonotype: This sequence may be a read error, since a much larger clone differs from it by one base. The V call is TRBV28, the J call TRBJ2-1; maybe TRBD2 (6 bases). Looked up from germline, CDR1 is MDHEN and CDR2 is SYDVKM. V was clipped by 3 bases and J by 0 bases, with 12 bases between them. The CDR3 has 16 amino acids. The CDR3 loop reads CASSFFGGISYNEQFF. The CDR3 DNA is TGTGCCAGCAGTTTTTTCGGCGGGATCTCCTACAATGAGCAGTTCTTC.

This clonotype turned up a few times. V gene TRBV6-5 combines with J gene TRBJ2-2; maybe TRBD1 (6 bases). Germline CDR1 and CDR2: MNHEY and SVGAGI. CDR3 length equals 16 residues. V was shortened by 2 bases and J by 6 bases, with 16 bases between the two germline ends. CDR3 bases: TGTGCCAGCAGTTACGAACCGGAACAGGGTTCCGGGGAGCTGTTTTTT. Translating it yields CASSYEPEQGSGELFF.

V usage is TRBV7-3 and J usage is TRBJ2-1, with TRBD2 matching over 8 bases. The CDR3 runs to 14 residues. Trimming took 5 bases from V and 7 from J; bases not matched to a gene: 7. Germline values: CDR1 SGHTA, CDR2 FQGTGA. CDR3: CASSEGVAGNEQFF. For the CDR3, the DNA is TGTGCCAGCAGCGAAGGGGTAGCGGGGAATGAGCAGTTCTTC. Filled out from reference TRBV7-3 and TRBJ2-1, the complete variable domain reads GAGVSQTPSNKVTEKGKYVELRCDPISGHTALYWYRQSLGQGPEFLIYFQGTGAADDSGLPNDRFFAVRPEGSVSTLKIQRTERGDSAVYLCASSEGVAGNEQFFGPGTRLTVL.

In this sample, this clonotype turned up many times. V gene TRBV4-2 combines with J gene TRBJ1-6, with a tentative D call TRBD1 (6 bases). CDR3 size: 18 residues. Trimming removed 0 bases at V and 5 bases at J, with 17 bases between. Germline V gene lookup returns CDR1 LGHNA and CDR2 YNFKEQ. The CDR3 reads CASSQEVFEDSNNSPLHF. The CDR3, as DNA: TGTGCCAGCAGCCAAGAGGTTTTCGAGGACAGCAATAATTCACCCCTCCACTTT.